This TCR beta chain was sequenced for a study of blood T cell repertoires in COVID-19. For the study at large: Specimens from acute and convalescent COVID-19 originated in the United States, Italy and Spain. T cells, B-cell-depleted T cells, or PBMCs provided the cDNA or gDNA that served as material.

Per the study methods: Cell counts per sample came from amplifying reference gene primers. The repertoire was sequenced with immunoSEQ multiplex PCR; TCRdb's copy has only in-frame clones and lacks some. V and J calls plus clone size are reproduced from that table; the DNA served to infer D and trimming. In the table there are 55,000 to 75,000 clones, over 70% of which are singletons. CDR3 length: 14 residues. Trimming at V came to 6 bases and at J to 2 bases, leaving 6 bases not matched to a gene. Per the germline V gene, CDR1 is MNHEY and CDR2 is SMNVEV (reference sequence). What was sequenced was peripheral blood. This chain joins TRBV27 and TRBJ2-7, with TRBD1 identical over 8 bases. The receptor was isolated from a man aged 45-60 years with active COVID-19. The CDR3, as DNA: TGTGCCAGCAGCCGGCGACAGGGGCCCTACGAGCAGTACTTC. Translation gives CASSRRQGPYEQYF.